The T cell receptor beta chain under discussion was sequenced for a study of cytotoxic CD8 clonotypes in ibrutinib-treated CLL. Data came from immunoSEQ multiplex PCR; TCRdb stores just in-frame clones and leaves some out. The table includes fewer than 400,000 clones, 67% detected once. The CDR3 extends over 17 amino acids. The J segment lost 10 bases and the V segment lost 1 base, leaving 14 bases of the junction unmatched. Germline loops: CDR1 SGHVS, CDR2 FNYEAQ. Specimen: PBMCs, collected after 36 months of ibrutinib treatment. The chain joins TRBV7-6 to TRBJ2-1; TRBD2 matches 9 bases. This clonotype was sampled from a human donor with chronic lymphocytic leukemia. The DNA for the CDR3 is TGTGCCAGCAGCTTAGGGTGGGCGCCGGGACTAGCAGTCGAGCAGTTCTTC. Encoded protein: CASSLGWAPGLAVEQFF.